One and the same sample provided the 32 T cell receptor beta chains below, sequenced in a study of vaccination effects on CD4 cells after COVID-19. Which antigens these TCRs recognize remains unknown. Data came from immunoSEQ multiplex PCR; TCRdb stores just in-frame clones and leaves some out. The repertoire holds about 79,000 clones, approximately 81% seen once, with more than 1.5% in the top ten. Peptide-pool stimulation followed by sequencing identified expanded antigen-specific CD4+ clonotypes in the ViraFEST assay. Around day 10 of culture, CD4+ T cells were separated out. Source: CD4+ T cells from PBMCs cultured with HCoV-229E spike peptides, taken before COVID-19 vaccination. The receptors come from a human donor who received a COVID-19 vaccine.

The genes are TRBV5-1 and TRBJ1-2; 7 bases fit TRBD1. J lost 5 bases, V lost 4 bases, and 5 bases had no gene match. This CDR3 comprises 13 residues. Germline V gives CDR1 SGHRS, CDR2 YFSETQ. Here the CDR3 DNA reads TGCGCCAGCAGCGTAGGGACAGAGTATGGCTACACCTTC. Its translation is CASSVGTEYGYTF.

The CDR3 is CAISRTSPGGTQYF. CDR3 DNA: TGTGCCATCAGTCGGACTAGCCCGGGTGGTACGCAGTATTTT. V and J are TRBV10-3 and TRBJ2-3; TRBD2 matches 8 bases. With 5 bases clipped from V and 8 bases from J, the junction kept 9 bases outside the gene matches. CDR1 and CDR2 (germline): ENHRY, SYGVKD. The CDR3 runs to 14 residues.

The table lists this clone with a few counts. This chain uses TRBV5-8 with TRBJ1-3; D is unresolved. Germline lookup yields CDR1 SGHTS and CDR2 YDEGEE. The CDR3 length is 16 residues. The germline V and J ends were trimmed by 0 bases and 0 bases, with 10 bases remaining between them. DNA of the CDR3: TGTGCCAGCAGCTTGGTTGTCACTCACTCTGGAAACACCATATATTTT. Its translation is CASSLVVTHSGNTIYF.

This clone appeared a single time. The genes are TRBV3-1 (or the pseudogene TRBV3-2) and TRBJ2-3; TRBD2 agrees at 9 bases. The V gene's germline CDR1 is LGHDT and CDR2 YNNKEL (reference sequence). This CDR3 has 16 amino acids. Trimming at V came to 0 bases and at J to 4 bases, leaving 5 bases not matched to a gene. CDR3 sequence (DNA): TGTGCCAGCAGCCAAGAATGGGCTAGCGGGGCAGATACGCAGTATTTT. Translated: CASSQEWASGADTQYF.

The rearrangement uses TRBV5-1 and TRBJ1-6; D unresolved. Germline V gene data show CDR1 as SGHRS and CDR2 as YFSETQ. The V and J ends lost 0 bases and 4 bases respectively, with 14 bases between them. This CDR3 spans 17 amino acids. CDR3 region: CASSLEGPSSYNSPLHF. As DNA, the CDR3 is TGCGCCAGCAGCTTGGAGGGCCCATCCAGTTATAATTCACCCCTCCACTTT.

This chain links TRBV6-5 with TRBJ2-7; possibly TRBD1 for D (6 bases). Trimming pared 8 bases from V and 6 bases from J, leaving 14 bases between. Germline-derived CDR1 and CDR2 are MNHEY and SVGAGI. The CDR3 runs 12 residues. CDR3 sequence reads: CASSSGAREQYV. CDR3 nucleotide sequence: TGTGCCAGCTCGTCAGGGGCCCGCGAGCAGTACGTC.

This chain connects TRBV4-1 to TRBJ1-1; 7 positions agree with TRBD1. The CDR3 has 14 residues. The germline V gene has CDR1 MGHRA and CDR2 YSYEKL. V lost 4 bases, J lost 2 bases, and 4 bases stayed unmatched. CDR3 sequence (DNA): TGCGCCAGCAGCCTAGGACAGGTAAACACTGAAGCTTTCTTT. Residues: CASSLGQVNTEAFF.

This sequence joins TRBV6-5 and TRBJ1-2, with TRBD1 identical over 7 bases. Germline V CDR1 and CDR2: MNHEY, SVGAGI. Trimming cost V 6 bases and J 3 bases; bases outside gene matches: 4. The CDR3 sequence is 13 residues long. The CDR3 is CASRPDRDYGYTF. CDR3 in DNA: TGTGCCAGCAGACCCGACAGGGACTATGGCTACACCTTC.

This clone counts as medium-sized. This sequence joins TRBV11-2 and TRBJ2-7; D possibly uses TRBD1 or TRBD2 (5 bases each). V was shortened by 8 bases and J by 0 bases, with 14 bases between the two germline ends. This CDR3 contains 14 residues. Germline V gene data show CDR1 as SGHAT and CDR2 as FQNNGV. The CDR3: CASGKGPNSYEQYV. For the CDR3, the DNA is TGTGCCAGCGGGAAGGGACCAAACTCCTACGAGCAGTACGTC.

The gene calls are TRBV6-2 or TRBV6-3 and TRBJ1-5, with 9 bases aligning to TRBD1. Germline CDR1 MNHEY, CDR2 SVGEGT. The CDR3 sequence is 15 residues long. The J segment lost 1 base and the V segment lost 5 bases, leaving 3 bases of the junction unmatched. CDR3: CASSNRGLSNQPQHF. The CDR3 DNA follows: TGTGCCAGCAGTAACAGGGGGCTCAGCAATCAGCCCCAGCATTTT.

The chain couples TRBV2 to TRBJ2-3, with 10 nucleotides matching TRBD2. Trimming took 0 bases from V and 5 from J; bases not matched to a gene: 8. The CDR3 runs to 17 residues. Germline assignment: CDR1 SNHLY and CDR2 FYNNEI. CDR3 DNA: TGTGCCAGCAGTGAAGCGCTTACAGCGGGGGGGCTAGATACGCAGTATTTT. It specifies CASSEALTAGGLDTQYF.

This clone was seen once. The chain combines TRBV10-3 with TRBJ2-3; D unclear. Trimming removed 7 bases from V and 4 bases from J, with 18 bases in between. This CDR3 has 15 residues. Germline V CDR1 and CDR2: ENHRY, SYGVKD. The CDR3 DNA follows: TGTGCCATCAAAGGTCAGTGGAGTACAGCAGATACGCAGTATTTT. It yields the protein CAIKGQWSTADTQYF.

V is TRBV2 and J is TRBJ2-1; D gene unclear. The CDR3 consists of 11 residues. V was trimmed by 6 bases and J by 7 bases, leaving 7 bases between them. Germline V lookup: CDR1 SNHLY, CDR2 FYNNEI. CDR3 nucleotide sequence: TGTGCCAGCAGCCTTCAAAATGAGCAGTTCTTC. This encodes CASSLQNEQFF. Full variable domain (outside the CDR3, taken from reference TRBV2 and TRBJ2-1): EPEVTQTPSHQVTQMGQEVILRCVPISNHLYFYWYRQILGQKVEFLVSFYNNEISEKSEIFDDQFSVERPDGSNFTLKIRSTKLEDSAMYFCASSLQNEQFFGPGTRLTVL.

DNA of the CDR3: TGTGCCAGCAGCCACCCAGGGGGCTTTGACATTCAGTACTTC. Translated, it gives CASSHPGGFDIQYF. This chain links TRBV3-1 (or the pseudogene TRBV3-2) with TRBJ2-4; TRBD1 agrees at 8 bases. The CDR3 totals 14 residues. The V and J ends lost 3 bases and 8 bases, in that order; junction bases with no gene match: 6. Looked up from germline, CDR1 is LGHDT and CDR2 is YNNKEL (reference sequence).

The J gene is TRBJ2-5, the V gene TRBV18; D is undetermined. Germline assignment: CDR1 KGHSH and CDR2 LQKENI. The ends were cut back, 2 bases at V and 5 bases at J, with 15 bases in the middle. CDR3 size: 15 residues. The CDR3: CASSPSPATEETQYF. CDR3 coding DNA: TGTGCCAGCTCACCATCCCCAGCGACGGAGGAGACCCAGTACTTC.

The chain combines TRBV28 with TRBJ1-2; D unresolved. The germline gives CDR1 MDHEN, CDR2 SYDVKM. The germline V and J ends were trimmed by 7 bases and 7 bases, with 13 bases remaining between them. The CDR3 has 12 residues. The CDR3 DNA reads as TGTGCCAGCAATAGCAAGGGAGGTGGCTACACCTTC. Protein sequence: CASNSKGGGYTF.

The genes are TRBV12-3 or TRBV12-4 and TRBJ1-1, with a tentative D call TRBD1 (6 bases). This CDR3 spans 13 amino acids. V dropped 1 base and J dropped 5 bases, with 8 bases sitting between them. In DNA form, the CDR3 reads TGTGCCAGCAGTTTAGTCAGGGGAACTGAAGCTTTCTTT. Translation: CASSLVRGTEAFF.

The chain has TRBV7-2 and TRBJ2-1; D remains ambiguous. Germline CDR1 reads SGHTA; CDR2 reads FQGNSA. This CDR3 region has 16 residues. V was trimmed by 1 base and J by 3 bases, leaving 13 bases between them. CDR3 loop: CASSLGRTILYNEQFF. In DNA form, the CDR3 reads TGTGCCAGCAGCTTAGGCAGGACCATTCTCTACAATGAGCAGTTCTTC.

This chain joins TRBV3-1 (or the pseudogene TRBV3-2) and TRBJ2-1; 12 bases map to TRBD2. The junction had 7 bases not matched to a gene; V was cut back by 0 bases and J by 10 bases. Germline CDR1 LGHDT, CDR2 YNNKEL (reference sequence). This CDR3 is built from 16 residues. As DNA, the CDR3 is TGTGCCAGCAGCCAAGATCCTAGCGGGGGGGCCGGCGAGCAGTTCTTC. Translated: CASSQDPSGGAGEQFF.

The chain links TRBV5-8 to TRBJ1-5, with D maybe TRBD1 (6 bases). This CDR3 comprises 16 residues. CDR1 and CDR2 (germline): SGHTS, YDEGEE. V was pared by 0 bases and J by 1 base, with 11 bases between. The CDR3 sequence: CASSLGGGISNQPQHF. CDR3 sequence (DNA): TGTGCCAGCAGCTTGGGAGGGGGGATAAGCAATCAGCCCCAGCATTTT.

The CDR3 loop is CATSDLQGAGETQYF. In DNA form, the CDR3 reads TGTGCCACCAGTGATTTGCAGGGGGCTGGTGAGACCCAGTACTTC. The V gene is TRBV24-1, the J gene TRBJ2-5, with TRBD1 identical over 8 bases. Germline V CDR1 and CDR2: KGHDR, SFDVKD. The CDR3 contains 15 residues. The trim removed 0 bases at V and 5 bases at J, leaving 4 bases unmatched.

On this clone itself: The identical CDR3 is also encoded by other nucleotide sequences in the sample. The rearrangement links TRBV9 to TRBJ2-1; possibly TRBD2 for D (6 bases). V was cut by 0 bases and J by 0 bases, with 7 bases left in between. This CDR3 region has 15 residues. Germline V gene sequence: CDR1 SGDLS, CDR2 YYNGEE. As DNA, the CDR3 is TGTGCCAGCAGCGTAGGGGGGGACTCCTACAATGAGCAGTTCTTC. Translation: CASSVGGDSYNEQFF.

This clone was observed a few times. The rearrangement uses TRBV18 and TRBJ2-1, with D hard to call. Looked up from germline, CDR1 is KGHSH and CDR2 is LQKENI. The V gene lost 2 bases and the J gene lost 0 bases, with 11 bases spanning the gap. This CDR3 spans 16 amino acids. CDR3: CASSPGVRSSYNEQFF. The CDR3 nucleotides read TGTGCCAGCTCACCAGGGGTACGAAGCTCCTACAATGAGCAGTTCTTC.

In its sample, this clone was seen a few times. V usage is TRBV27 and J usage is TRBJ1-1; D might be TRBD1 (5 bases). The CDR3 has 15 amino acids. The germline V gene has CDR1 MNHEY and CDR2 SMNVEV (reference sequence). The germline V and J ends were trimmed by 5 bases and 10 bases, with 23 bases remaining between them. CDR3 region: CASSRGENAGYLAFF. In DNA form, the CDR3 reads TGTGCCAGCAGTCGGGGTGAAAACGCAGGGTACCTAGCTTTCTTT.

This clone has more than one count but fewer than ten. The chain carries TRBV3-1 (or the pseudogene TRBV3-2) and TRBJ1-5, with D tentatively TRBD1 (5 bases). The germline gives CDR1 LGHDT, CDR2 YNNKEL (reference sequence). The CDR3 is 15 amino acids. V dropped 0 bases and J dropped 1 base, with 7 bases sitting between them. The CDR3 region is CASSQDRDSNQPQHF. CDR3 DNA: TGTGCCAGCAGCCAAGACCGGGACAGCAATCAGCCCCAGCATTTT.

In nucleotides, the CDR3 is TGTGCCTGGAGTGCCCATTCGGGGGCAGGAAACACCATATATTTT. Encoded protein: CAWSAHSGAGNTIYF. The chain combines TRBV30 with TRBJ1-3, with D perhaps matching TRBD1 (6 bases). The germline CDR1 and CDR2 sequences are GTSNPN and SVGIG (reference sequence). V shed 1 base and J shed 4 bases, with 14 bases lying between them. The CDR3 runs 15 residues.

On this clone itself: Other DNA sequences in this sample translate to the same CDR3. J is TRBJ2-1 and V is TRBV24-1, with 10 nucleotides matching TRBD1. Trimming removed 4 bases from V and 2 bases from J; junction bases left unmatched: 4. Per germline, CDR1 KGHDR and CDR2 SFDVKD. This CDR3 spans 16 amino acids. The CDR3 protein is CATSDPTGGAYNEQFF. The CDR3 DNA reads TGTGCCACCAGTGACCCGACAGGGGGCGCCTACAATGAGCAGTTCTTC.

V usage is TRBV3-1 (or the pseudogene TRBV3-2) and J usage is TRBJ2-3, with a possible D match to TRBD2 (7 bases). This CDR3 comprises 15 residues. CDR1 is LGHDT, CDR2 YNNKEL, per germline (reference sequence). V lost 2 bases and J 0 bases, leaving 9 bases between the germline ends. This CDR3 is CASSQRGASTDTQYF. Written as DNA, the CDR3 is TGTGCCAGCAGCCAACGGGGGGCTAGCACAGATACGCAGTATTTT.

The chain uses TRBV5-1 and TRBJ2-5, with 7 bases identical to TRBD1. J was trimmed by 9 bases and V by 4 bases; bases with no gene match: 12. Germline V lookup: CDR1 SGHRS, CDR2 YFSETQ. This CDR3 is 14 amino acids long. The chain's CDR3 is CASSTGQLRGSQYF. The DNA for the CDR3 is TGCGCCAGCAGCACGGGACAGTTAAGGGGGTCCCAGTACTTC.

The genes are TRBV2 and TRBJ2-2; 9 positions agree with TRBD2. This CDR3 spans 16 amino acids. V lost 1 base to trimming and J lost 7 bases; unmatched junction nucleotides: 7. The germline V gene encodes CDR1 SNHLY and CDR2 FYNNEI. CDR3 region: CASSEVPSGVGGELFF. Here the CDR3 DNA reads TGTGCCAGCAGTGAAGTCCCTAGCGGGGTCGGCGGGGAGCTGTTTTTT.

In its sample, this clone was seen a few times. The V gene is TRBV4-1, the J gene TRBJ2-2, with D uncertain. The germline gives CDR1 MGHRA, CDR2 YSYEKL. The CDR3 consists of 16 residues. The germline V and J ends were trimmed by 0 bases and 6 bases, with 14 bases remaining between them. CDR3 bases: TGCGCCAGCAGCCAAGAGAATAGCCGGGTCCCCGGGGAGCTGTTTTTT. Its protein product is CASSQENSRVPGELFF.

The chain carries TRBV5-1 and TRBJ2-1; 10 positions match TRBD1. Germline V gene sequence: CDR1 SGHRS, CDR2 YFSETQ. The V and J ends lost 4 bases and 7 bases, in that order; junction bases with no gene match: 8. The CDR3 covers 15 residues. The CDR3 sequence is CASSDPGQGNNEQFF. The DNA of the CDR3 is TGCGCCAGCAGCGACCCGGGACAGGGGAATAATGAGCAGTTCTTC.